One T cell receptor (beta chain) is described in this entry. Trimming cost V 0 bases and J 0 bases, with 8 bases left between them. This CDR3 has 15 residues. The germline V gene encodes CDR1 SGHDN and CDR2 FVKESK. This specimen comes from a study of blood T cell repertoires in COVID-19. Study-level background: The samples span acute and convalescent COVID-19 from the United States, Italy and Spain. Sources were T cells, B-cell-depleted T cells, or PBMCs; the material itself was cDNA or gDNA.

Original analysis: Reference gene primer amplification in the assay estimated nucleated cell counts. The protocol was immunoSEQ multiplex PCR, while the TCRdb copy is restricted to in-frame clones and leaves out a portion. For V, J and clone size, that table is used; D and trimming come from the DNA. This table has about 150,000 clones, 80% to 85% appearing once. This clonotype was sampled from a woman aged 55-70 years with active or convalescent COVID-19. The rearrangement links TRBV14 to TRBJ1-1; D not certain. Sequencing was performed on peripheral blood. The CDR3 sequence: CASSQDLLMNTEAFF. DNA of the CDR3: TGTGCCAGCAGCCAAGATCTACTGATGAACACTGAAGCTTTCTTT.